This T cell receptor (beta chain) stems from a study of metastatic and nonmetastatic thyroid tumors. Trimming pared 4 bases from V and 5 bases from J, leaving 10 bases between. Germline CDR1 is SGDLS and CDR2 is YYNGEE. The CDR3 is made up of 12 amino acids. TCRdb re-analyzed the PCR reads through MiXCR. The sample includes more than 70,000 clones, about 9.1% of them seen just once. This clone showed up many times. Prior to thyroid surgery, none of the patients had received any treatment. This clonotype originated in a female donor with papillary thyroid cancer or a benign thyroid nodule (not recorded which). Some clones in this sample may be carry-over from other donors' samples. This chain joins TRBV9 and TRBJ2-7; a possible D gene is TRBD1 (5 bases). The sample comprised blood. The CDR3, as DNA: TGTGCCAGCAGCTTAGGACAAGACGAGCAGTACTTC. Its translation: CASSLGQDEQYF.